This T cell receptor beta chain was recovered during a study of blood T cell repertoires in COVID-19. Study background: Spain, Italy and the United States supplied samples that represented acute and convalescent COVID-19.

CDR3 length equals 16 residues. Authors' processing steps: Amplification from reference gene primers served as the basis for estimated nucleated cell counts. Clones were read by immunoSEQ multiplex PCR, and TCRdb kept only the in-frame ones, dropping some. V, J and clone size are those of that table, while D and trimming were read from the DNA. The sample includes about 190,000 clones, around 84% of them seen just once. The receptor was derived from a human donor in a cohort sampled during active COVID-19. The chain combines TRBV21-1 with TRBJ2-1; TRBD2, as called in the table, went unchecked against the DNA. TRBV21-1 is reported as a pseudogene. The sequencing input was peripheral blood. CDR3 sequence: CASSTRTSGRVPEQFF. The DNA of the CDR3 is TGTGCCAGCAGCACCCGGACTAGCGGGAGGGTGCCCGAGCAGTTCTTC.